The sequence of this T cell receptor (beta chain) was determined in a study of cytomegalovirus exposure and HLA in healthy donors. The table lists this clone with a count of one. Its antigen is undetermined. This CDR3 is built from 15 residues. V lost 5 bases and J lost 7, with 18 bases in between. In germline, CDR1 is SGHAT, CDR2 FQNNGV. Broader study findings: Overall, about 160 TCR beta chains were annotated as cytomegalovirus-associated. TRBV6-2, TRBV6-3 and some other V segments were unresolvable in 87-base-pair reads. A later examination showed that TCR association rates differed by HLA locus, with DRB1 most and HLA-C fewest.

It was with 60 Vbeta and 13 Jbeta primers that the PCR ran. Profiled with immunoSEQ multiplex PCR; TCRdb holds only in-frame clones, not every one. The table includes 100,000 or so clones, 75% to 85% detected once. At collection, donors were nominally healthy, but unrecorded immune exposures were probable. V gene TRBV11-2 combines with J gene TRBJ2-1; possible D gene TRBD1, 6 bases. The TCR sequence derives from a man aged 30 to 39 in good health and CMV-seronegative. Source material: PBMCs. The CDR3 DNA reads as TGTGCCAGCAGCGCCTCCTCCGGGACAAGAAATGAGCAGTTCTTC. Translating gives CASSASSGTRNEQFF.